The 6 T cell receptor beta chains reported below all come from one sample, sequenced in a study of Ad26.COV2.S vaccination and SARS-CoV-2 variants. TCRdb's table, derived via immunoSEQ multiplex PCR, lists solely in-frame clones and lacks some. The table includes roughly 420,000 clones, 88% detected once. The sample's treatment: 15 to 20 received Ad26.COV2.S at low or high dose, single or two shots; several received placebo; per-sample allocation not given. Samples were taken on day 63 after the first vaccine or placebo injection. The sample in question was peripheral blood, obtained in a trial of Ad26.COV2.S vaccine versus placebo. The receptors derive from a person between 18 and 65 years old who received the Ad26.COV2.S COVID-19 vaccine or a placebo.

The V call is TRBV6-5, the J call TRBJ2-6; 7 positions match TRBD2. CDR3 size: 15 residues. Germline V lookup: CDR1 MNHEY, CDR2 SVGAGI. J gave up 4 bases and V 10 bases, and 10 bases lay outside the gene matches. For the CDR3, the DNA is TGTGCCACCGGGGGGACTGCCGCAGGGGCCAACGTCCTGACTTTC. Its translation: CATGGTAAGANVLTF.

The chain combines TRBV7-8 with TRBJ1-5; a weak D match, TRBD1 (5 bases). Germline V gene lookup returns CDR1 SGHVS and CDR2 FQNEAQ. V was shortened by 5 bases and J by 0 bases, with 11 bases between the two germline ends. CDR3 length: 15 amino acids. The CDR3 here is CASSAMTDSNQPQHF. The CDR3, as DNA: TGTGCCAGCAGCGCGATGACAGATAGCAATCAGCCCCAGCATTTT. Complete variable domain (other parts from reference TRBV7-8 and TRBJ1-5): GAGVSQSPRYKVAKRGQDVALRCDPISGHVSLFWYQQALGQGPEFLTYFQNEAQLDKSGLPSDRFFAERPEGSVSTLKIQRTQQEDSAVYLCASSAMTDSNQPQHFGDGTRLSIL.

The chain links TRBV9 to TRBJ2-1; 10 bases are shared with TRBD1. The germline V gene has CDR1 SGDLS and CDR2 YYNGEE. V was clipped by 4 bases and J by 15 bases; unmatched bases: 10. The CDR3 runs to 13 residues. CDR3 nucleotide sequence: TGTGCCAGCAGCCCCCGGGACAGGGGTCTGGGGTTCTTC. Protein: CASSPRDRGLGFF.

This clone came up once. This chain uses TRBV28 with TRBJ1-5, with D unclear. CDR3 length: 12 residues. V lost 3 bases and J 9 bases, leaving 9 bases between the germline ends. Germline V CDR1 and CDR2: MDHEN, SYDVKM. This CDR3 reads CASSLGATPQHF. The DNA of the CDR3 is TGTGCCAGCAGTTTGGGTGCGACGCCCCAGCATTTT. Full variable domain (outside the CDR3, taken from reference TRBV28 and TRBJ1-5): DVKVTQSSRYLVKRTGEKVFLECVQDMDHENMFWYRQDPGLGLRLIYFSYDVKMKEKGDIPEGYSVSREKKERFSLILESASTNQTSMYLCASSLGATPQHFGDGTRLSIL.

This clone came up once. V usage is TRBV6-6 and J usage is TRBJ2-1; D unresolved. The CDR3 has 14 amino acids. Per germline, CDR1 MNHNY and CDR2 SVGAGI (reference sequence). Between the trimmed V and J ends, which lost 5 bases and 8 bases, there was a span of 16 bases. The CDR3 is CASSLDSSPHEQFF. The CDR3 nucleotides read TGTGCCAGCAGTCTCGACTCGTCCCCCCATGAGCAGTTCTTC.

The chain combines TRBV25-1 with TRBJ2-5; D unclear. CDR1 is MGHDK and CDR2 is SYGVNS in the germline V gene. This CDR3 comprises 12 residues. The ends were cut back, 6 bases at V and 5 bases at J, with 10 bases in the middle. The CDR3 DNA follows: TGTGCCAGCAGCGTACTTCGGGAGACCCAGTACTTC. It encodes CASSVLRETQYF. The entire variable domain, with the rest obtained from reference TRBV25-1 and TRBJ2-5, is as follows: EADIYQTPRYLVIGTGKKITLECSQTMGHDKMYWYQQDPGMELHLIHYSYGVNSTEKGDLSSESTVSRIRTEHFPLTLESARPSHTSQYLCASSVLRETQYFGPGTRLLVL.